This T cell receptor (beta chain) is from a study of blood T cells in healthy people across ages. General study findings and limits: Roughly linear declines in TCR beta diversity per million T cells occurred with age. Aged donors had fewer naive CD4+ cells and lower diversity than long-lived donors.

The use of a sample-barcoded 5' primer and a J-beta primer mix characterized a second PCR of about 7 to 12 cycles. TCRdb passed the 5' RACE reads through MiXCR, listing each CDR3 protein once. This repertoire shows some 800,000 distinct CDR3 sequences, under 45% found once; its top ten account for roughly 19%. Healthy individuals of Caucasian origin from Russia, aged roughly 6 to 100, served as donors. In regard to this clonotype: Its antigen is unknown. The junction departs from the called germline gene at one end, perhaps through a read error.

The CDR3 has 16 residues. CDR1 is KGHSH and CDR2 is LQKENI in the germline V gene. This TCR came from a man aged 60 to 75 in good health. The chain uses TRBV18 and TRBJ1-5, with 12 bases identical to TRBD1. Input material: blood. CDR3 sequence (DNA): TGTGCCTGCTCACCCTCGGGACAGGGGGCGGGTCAGCCCCAGCATTTT. This encodes CACSPSGQGAGQPQHF.